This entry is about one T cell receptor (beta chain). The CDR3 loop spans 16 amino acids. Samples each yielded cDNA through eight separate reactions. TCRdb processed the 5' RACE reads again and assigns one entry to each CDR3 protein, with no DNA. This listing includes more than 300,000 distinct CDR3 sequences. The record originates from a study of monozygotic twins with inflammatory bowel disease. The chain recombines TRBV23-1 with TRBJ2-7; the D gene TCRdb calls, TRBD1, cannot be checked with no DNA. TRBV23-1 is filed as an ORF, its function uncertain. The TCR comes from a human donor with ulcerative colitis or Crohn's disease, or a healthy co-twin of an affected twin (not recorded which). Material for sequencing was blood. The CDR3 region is CASSQSSLPVRHEQYF.